The TCR beta chain described here comes from a study of identical twins. This clonotype was counted once. TCRdb used MiXCR to reprocess the 5' RACE reads, holding one entry per CDR3 protein. The sample carries about 720,000 distinct CDR3 sequences, over 15% recorded once. The CDR3 is 15 residues long. Per germline, CDR1 DFQATT and CDR2 SNEGSKA (reference sequence). V was pared by 3 bases and J by 2 bases, with 7 bases of the junction left unmatched. The sample also formed part of further work on T cells expressing NK-cell markers. This second study says: Sorted CD3+CD56-NKG2C+, CD3+CD56+NKG2C+ and CD3+CD56+NKG2C- T cells supplied the TCR beta repertoires. Each of roughly 6 donors carried dominant NKG2C+ clonotypes accounting for about 1.0-7.5% of CD8+ T cells.

The source is a woman in her late teens or twenties in good health. V is TRBV20-1 and J is TRBJ2-7, with 10 positions matching TRBD2. Sequencing was carried out using PBMCs. CDR3 sequence: CSARLAGVGPYEQYF. The CDR3 DNA reads as TGCAGTGCTAGGCTAGCGGGGGTTGGGCCCTACGAGCAGTACTTC.